These 9 T cell receptor beta chains came from one sample sequenced in a study of post-analysis software for immune sequencing data. Study-level points and caveats: Patients showed TRBV5-6, TRBV5-1 and TRBV20-1 among five TRBV segments more frequent than in controls.

For these receptors, no antigen is known. Prepared TCR beta cDNA libraries contained unique molecular identifiers. Using its own MiXCR run on the PCR reads, TCRdb lists one record per CDR3 protein. Of 700,000 to 800,000 distinct CDR3 sequences in the sample, about 32% are singletons; the top ten hold 0.56%. The source material was blood. These receptors came from a girl between 5 and 17 years old with multiple sclerosis.

The chain couples TRBV7-8 to TRBJ2-3; TRBD2 aligns across 12 bases. Germline lookup yields CDR1 SGHVS and CDR2 FQNEAQ. The CDR3 is 16 amino acids. V was clipped by 5 bases and J by 2 bases; unmatched bases: 5. The CDR3 is CASSTGLAGYTDTQYF. The CDR3 DNA is TGTGCCAGCAGCACGGGACTAGCGGGTTACACAGATACGCAGTATTTT.

The chain employs TRBV7-2 and TRBJ2-3, with TRBD2 matching 9 bases. The junction had 5 bases not matched to a gene; V was cut back by 4 bases and J by 6 bases. This CDR3 contains 14 residues. Germline V gene lookup returns CDR1 SGHTA and CDR2 FQGNSA. The CDR3 sequence: CASSCVAGVDTQYF. The DNA of the CDR3 is TGTGCCAGCAGCTGCGTAGCGGGAGTGGATACGCAGTATTTT.

The rearrangement links TRBV13 to TRBJ2-1; D might be TRBD2 (5 bases). Deletions cut 6 bases from V and 9 bases from J, with 9 bases between. The germline V gene has CDR1 PRHDT and CDR2 FYEKMQ (reference sequence). The CDR3 extends over 11 amino acids. Here the CDR3 reads CASRSSGEQFF. The CDR3, as DNA: TGTGCCAGCAGGTCCAGCGGTGAGCAGTTCTTC.

In this sample, this clonotype turned up a few times. The genes are TRBV5-1 and TRBJ1-1; 9 nucleotides align to TRBD1. The CDR3 has 14 amino acids. From germline, CDR1 is SGHRS and CDR2 YFSETQ. The V segment lost 4 bases and the J segment 6 bases; nucleotides outside the gene matches: 7. The CDR3 nucleotides are TGCGCCAGCAGCGGCTTACAGGGGGCTGCTGAAGCTTTCTTT. This translates into CASSGLQGAAEAFF.

The chain combines TRBV4-1 with TRBJ2-2; D is uncertain. CDR1 and CDR2 (germline): MGHRA, YSYEKL. The V gene lost 1 base and the J gene lost 3 bases, with 6 bases spanning the gap. The CDR3 extends over 14 amino acids. CDR3 in amino acids: CASSQVPDTGELFF. Here the CDR3 DNA reads TGCGCCAGCAGCCAAGTCCCGGACACCGGGGAGCTGTTTTTT.

This clonotype was counted a few times. This chain joins TRBV4-1 and TRBJ1-6, with a tentative D call TRBD1 (5 bases). The CDR3 spans 16 residues. V gave up 1 base and J gave up 3 bases, with 10 bases separating them. CDR1 is MGHRA and CDR2 is YSYEKL in the germline V gene. The CDR3 bases are TGCGCCAGCAGCCAAGGACAGACTAGCTATAATTCACCCCTCCACTTT. Protein: CASSQGQTSYNSPLHF.

This clonotype was found a few times. This sequence joins TRBV9 and TRBJ2-5; 7 nucleotides line up with TRBD1. This CDR3 is 13 amino acids long. Trimming took 3 bases from V and 6 from J; bases not matched to a gene: 5. Germline values: CDR1 SGDLS, CDR2 YYNGEE. Here the CDR3 reads CASSGQGSKTQYF. DNA of the CDR3: TGTGCCAGCAGCGGACAGGGTTCGAAGACCCAGTACTTC.

DNA of the CDR3: TGCAGTGCTACACCGGACAGGGTCGGGTCACCCCTCCACTTT. Translated, it gives CSATPDRVGSPLHF. The rearrangement uses TRBV20-1 and TRBJ1-6; TRBD1 aligns across 8 bases. V dropped 4 bases and J dropped 10; count of bases not matched to a gene: 9. Germline CDR1 reads DFQATT; CDR2 reads SNEGSKA (reference sequence). The CDR3 is made up of 14 amino acids.

A few counts support this clonotype. The genes are TRBV28 and TRBJ2-7; D not resolved. Germline values: CDR1 MDHEN, CDR2 SYDVKM. This CDR3 has 12 residues. V was clipped by 5 bases and J by 7 bases, with 12 bases between them. In DNA, the CDR3 is TGTGCCAGCAGTGAGTCTGGGGATGAGCAGTACTTC. Encoded protein: CASSESGDEQYF.